Sequencing of this T cell receptor beta chain was carried out in a study of shared clonotypes between healthy human individuals. Study-wide context: The plates for each donor numbered three CD4 naive, three CD4 memory, two CD8 naive and one CD8 memory. The study, taken as a whole, reports: Naive subsets typically showed greater estimated richness than memory subsets.

Naive CD4+ cells were CD45RA-selected; the remaining cells were memory. Several immunoSEQ plates received, in even portions, the genomic DNA of each subset. The protocol was immunoSEQ multiplex PCR, while the TCRdb copy is restricted to in-frame clones and leaves out a portion. Here the sample spans some 2.1 million clones, 95% being singletons. There are 16 residues in the CDR3. Germline values: CDR1 MGHRA, CDR2 YSYEKL. The trim removed 3 bases at V and 3 bases at J, leaving 8 bases unmatched. As regards this clone: Its antigen is undetermined.

The sample comprised naive CD4+ T cells sorted from blood. This sample's subset: CD45RA+ positively selected. The chain couples TRBV4-1 to TRBJ1-2; 9 nucleotides line up with TRBD1. This TCR derives from a man aged 18 to 30 in good health. The CDR3 protein is CASSHQHDRGYYGYTF. CDR3 bases: TGCGCCAGCAGCCACCAGCACGACAGGGGGTACTATGGCTACACCTTC.